A single sample is the source of the 11 T cell receptor beta chains below, sequenced in a study of low-dose radiotherapy and immunotherapy resistance in tumors. With TRAV- and TRBV-specific primers, first-strand cDNA was made, covering the alpha and beta chains. TCR amplification used roughly 18 PCR cycles, a constant-region primer and a V-primer adapter. One entry per CDR3 protein, called by TCRdb with MiXCR from the reads. The sample shows approximately 80,000 distinct CDR3 sequences, about 17% of them seen only once. Indicated time point: after trial treatment. Treatment denoted: LDRT plus nivolumab, ipilimumab, low-dose cyclophosphamide and aspirin (RACIN trial). The input for sequencing was PBMCs, taken after low-dose radiotherapy plus immunotherapy. These receptor sequences come from a male donor with prostate cancer.

This clonotype was observed many times. The V and J genes are TRBV20-1 and TRBJ1-1; the D is unclear. Germline CDR1 and CDR2: DFQATT and SNEGSKA (reference sequence). This CDR3 contains 13 residues. Trimming took off 1 base at V and 1 base at J, with 7 bases between the two ends. CDR3 region: CSARGPGNTEAFF. DNA of the CDR3: TGCAGTGCTAGAGGCCCAGGGAACACTGAAGCTTTCTTT.

In its sample, this clonotype was seen many times. The rearrangement links TRBV28 to TRBJ1-5; D ambiguous. The V end was cut by 4 bases, the J end by 3 bases, with 16 bases between. CDR1 is MDHEN and CDR2 is SYDVKM in the germline V gene. The length of the CDR3 is 16 residues. The CDR3 nucleotides are TGTGCCAGCAGTTCCCCCAGCCGGGGAGACAATCAGCCCCAGCATTTT. Translation: CASSSPSRGDNQPQHF.

Concerning this clonotype itself: A far more abundant clone sits one base away, making this likely a read error. This chain links TRBV4-2 with TRBJ2-7; D is unclear. Germline CDR1 and CDR2: LGHNA and YNFKEQ. Trimming pared 4 bases from V and 7 bases from J, leaving 14 bases between. CDR3 length: 13 amino acids. The CDR3 sequence: CASSPRRYDEQYF. The CDR3, as DNA: TGTGCCAGCAGCCCTCGGCGGTATGATGAGCAGTACTTC.

Notes on this clonotype: A far more abundant clone sits one base away, making this likely a read error. The chain couples TRBV5-1 to TRBJ2-7; 7 bases agree with TRBD1. Germline CDR1 SGHRS, CDR2 YFSETQ. This CDR3 has 14 amino acids. J lost 7 bases, V lost 7 bases, and 14 bases had no gene match. The CDR3 reads CASRDRQIYNEQYF. The CDR3 coding sequence is TGCGCCAGCCGGGACAGACAAATCTACAATGAGCAGTACTTC.

This clonotype was counted at least ten times. The chain uses TRBV4-1 and TRBJ2-7; TRBD2 agrees at 11 bases. The ends lost 4 bases at V and 2 bases at J; junction bases unmatched: 4. Germline-derived CDR1 and CDR2 are MGHRA and YSYEKL. The CDR3 has 15 residues. The chain's CDR3 is CASSPGTSGTYEQYF. The CDR3 DNA follows: TGCGCCAGCAGCCCCGGGACTAGCGGAACCTACGAGCAGTACTTC.

Notes on this clonotype: The limits of the CDR3 on the DNA are not certain, so only TCRdb's listed CDR3 is given. The V and J genes are TRBV18 and TRBJ2-2; the table gives TRBD1 as D, unverified against the DNA. The CDR3 length equals 15 residues, ends included. In germline, CDR1 is KGHSH, CDR2 LQKENI. The CDR3 here is CASSPLQGRRELFFF.

This clonotype was seen ten or more times. The genes are TRBV29-1 and TRBJ2-7, with unresolved D. V shed 1 base and J shed 1 base, with 20 bases lying between them. Germline CDR1 is SQVTM and CDR2 is ANQGSEA. The CDR3 is made up of 17 amino acids. The CDR3 DNA reads as TGCAGCGTTGAAGTGTATTCGAGGTTGATAAGGTCCTACGAGCAGTACTTC. This gives the protein CSVEVYSRLIRSYEQYF.

This clonotype appeared many times. CDR3 nucleotides: TGCGCCAGCAGCCAAGGCCAGCGGGAGAACACCGGGGAGCTGTTTTTT. Amino acid sequence: CASSQGQRENTGELFF. The chain joins TRBV4-3 to TRBJ2-2, with TRBD2 matching over 7 bases. Germline V gene lookup returns CDR1 LGHNA and CDR2 YSLEER. V dropped 1 base and J dropped 1; count of bases not matched to a gene: 3. The CDR3 has 16 amino acids.

As concerns this clonotype: It may be a read error: a sequence one base away is much more abundant. The gene calls are TRBV7-9 and TRBJ2-7; TRBD1 matches at 12 bases. The CDR3 loop spans 16 amino acids. Germline values: CDR1 SEHNR, CDR2 FQNEAQ (reference sequence). The CDR3 coding sequence is TGTGCCAGCAGCCTAGCAGGGACAGGGGGCAACAATGAGCAGTACTTC. Encoded protein: CASSLAGTGGNNEQYF.

On this clonotype itself: A far larger clone is off by one base, so a read error is likely. This chain links TRBV27 with TRBJ2-3; 10 nucleotides agree with TRBD1. Germline CDR1 reads MNHEY; CDR2 reads SMNVEV (reference sequence). The CDR3 totals 16 residues. Trimming at V came to 5 bases and at J to 4 bases, leaving 9 bases not matched to a gene. The CDR3 reads CASSTGTGARPDTQYF. As DNA, the CDR3 is TGTGCCAGCAGTACCGGGACAGGGGCTCGACCAGATACGCAGTATTTT.

CDR3 DNA: TGTGCCAGCAGCCGGACTAGCGGGAGGGGGGGCCCAGATACGCAGTATTTT. Translated: CASSRTSGRGGPDTQYF. The chain employs TRBV12-3 or TRBV12-4 and TRBJ2-3; TRBD2 aligns across 15 bases. V gave up 6 bases and J gave up 4 bases; unmatched junction bases: 8. This CDR3 is 17 amino acids long.